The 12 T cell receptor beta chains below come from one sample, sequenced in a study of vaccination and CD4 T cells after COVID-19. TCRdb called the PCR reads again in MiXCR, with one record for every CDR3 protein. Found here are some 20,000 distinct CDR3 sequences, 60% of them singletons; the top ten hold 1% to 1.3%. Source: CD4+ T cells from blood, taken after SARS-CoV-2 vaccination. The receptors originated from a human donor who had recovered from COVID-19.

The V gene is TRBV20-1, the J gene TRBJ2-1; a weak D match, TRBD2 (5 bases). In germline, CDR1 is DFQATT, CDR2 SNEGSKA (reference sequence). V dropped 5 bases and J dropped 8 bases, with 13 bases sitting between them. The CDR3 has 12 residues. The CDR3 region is CSAQTISDEQFF. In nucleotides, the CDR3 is TGCAGTGCTCAGACTATTTCCGATGAGCAGTTCTTC.

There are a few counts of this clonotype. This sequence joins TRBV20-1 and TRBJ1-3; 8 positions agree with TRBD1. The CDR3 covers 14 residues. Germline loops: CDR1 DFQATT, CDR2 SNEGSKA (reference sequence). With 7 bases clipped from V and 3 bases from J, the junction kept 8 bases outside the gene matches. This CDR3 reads CSVSQGGSGNTIYF. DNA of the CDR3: TGCAGTGTTTCACAGGGGGGCAGTGGAAACACCATATATTTT.

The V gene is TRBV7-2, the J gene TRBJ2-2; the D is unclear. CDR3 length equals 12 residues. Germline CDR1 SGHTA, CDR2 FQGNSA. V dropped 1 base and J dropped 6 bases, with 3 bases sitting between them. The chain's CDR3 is CASSLGPGELFF. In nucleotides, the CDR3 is TGTGCCAGCAGCTTAGGCCCCGGGGAGCTGTTTTTT. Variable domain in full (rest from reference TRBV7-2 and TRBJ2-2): GAGVSQSPSNKVTEKGKDVELRCDPISGHTALYWYRQSLGQGLEFLIYFQGNSAPDKSGLPSDRFSAERTGGSVSTLTIQRTQQEDSAVYLCASSLGPGELFFGEGSRLTVL.

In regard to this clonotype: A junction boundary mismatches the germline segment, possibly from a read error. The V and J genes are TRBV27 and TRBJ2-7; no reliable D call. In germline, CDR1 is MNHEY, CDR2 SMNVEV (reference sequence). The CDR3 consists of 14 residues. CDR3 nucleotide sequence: TGTGCCAGCATTTTAGAATTAACCCCCTACGAGCAGTACTTC. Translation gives CASILELTPYEQYF.

The CDR3 nucleotides are TGTGCCAGCAGCCAGGGGACTAGCGGGAGCAATGAGCAGTTCTTC. Translating gives CASSQGTSGSNEQFF. J is TRBJ2-1 and V is TRBV4-2; 14 bases are shared with TRBD2. The CDR3 covers 15 residues. CDR1 is LGHNA and CDR2 is YNFKEQ in the germline V gene. Germline trimming cut 3 bases from V and 6 bases from J; bases unmatched to any gene: 1.

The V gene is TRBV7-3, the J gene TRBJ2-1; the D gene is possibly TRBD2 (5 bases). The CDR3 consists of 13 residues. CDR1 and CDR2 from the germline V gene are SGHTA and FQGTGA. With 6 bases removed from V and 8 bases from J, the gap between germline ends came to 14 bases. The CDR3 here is CASRDTRFHEQFF. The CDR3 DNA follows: TGTGCCAGCAGAGACACTAGATTTCATGAGCAGTTCTTC.

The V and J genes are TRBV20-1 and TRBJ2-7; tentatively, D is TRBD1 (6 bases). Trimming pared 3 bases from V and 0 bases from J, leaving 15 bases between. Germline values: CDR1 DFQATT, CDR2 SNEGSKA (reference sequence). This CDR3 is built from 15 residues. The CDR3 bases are TGCAGTGCTAGTGACCCCAGGGGAAGCTCCTACGAGCAGTACTTC. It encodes CSASDPRGSSYEQYF.

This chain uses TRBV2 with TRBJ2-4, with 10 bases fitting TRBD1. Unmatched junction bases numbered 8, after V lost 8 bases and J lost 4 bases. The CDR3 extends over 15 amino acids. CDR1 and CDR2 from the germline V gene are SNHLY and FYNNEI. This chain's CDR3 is CASGNPGQGKNIQYF. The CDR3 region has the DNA TGTGCCAGCGGGAACCCGGGACAGGGGAAAAACATTCAGTACTTC.

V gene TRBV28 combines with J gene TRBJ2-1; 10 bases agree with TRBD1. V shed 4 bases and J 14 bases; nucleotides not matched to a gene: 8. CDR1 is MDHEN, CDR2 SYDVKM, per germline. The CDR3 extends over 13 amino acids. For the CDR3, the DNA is TGTGCCAGCAGTTATGACAGGGGGCGTGAAGAGTTCTTC. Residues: CASSYDRGREEFF.

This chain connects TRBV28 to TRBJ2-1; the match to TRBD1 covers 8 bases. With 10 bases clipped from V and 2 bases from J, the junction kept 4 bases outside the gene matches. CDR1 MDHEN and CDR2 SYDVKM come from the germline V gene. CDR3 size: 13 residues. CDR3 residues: CATGQGPYNEQFF. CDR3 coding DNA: TGTGCCACTGGACAGGGACCCTACAATGAGCAGTTCTTC.

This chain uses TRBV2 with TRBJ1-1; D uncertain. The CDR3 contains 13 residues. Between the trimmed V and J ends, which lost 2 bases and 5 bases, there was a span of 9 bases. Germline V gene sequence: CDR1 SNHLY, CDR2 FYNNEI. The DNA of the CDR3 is TGTGCCAGCAGTGAATTAGAAGGTACTGAAGCTTTCTTT. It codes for CASSELEGTEAFF.

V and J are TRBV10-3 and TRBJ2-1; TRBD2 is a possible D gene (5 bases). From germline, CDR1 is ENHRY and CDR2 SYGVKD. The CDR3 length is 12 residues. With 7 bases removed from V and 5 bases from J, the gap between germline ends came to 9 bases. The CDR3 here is CAIKDLDNEQFF. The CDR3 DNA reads TGTGCCATCAAGGACTTAGACAATGAGCAGTTCTTC.